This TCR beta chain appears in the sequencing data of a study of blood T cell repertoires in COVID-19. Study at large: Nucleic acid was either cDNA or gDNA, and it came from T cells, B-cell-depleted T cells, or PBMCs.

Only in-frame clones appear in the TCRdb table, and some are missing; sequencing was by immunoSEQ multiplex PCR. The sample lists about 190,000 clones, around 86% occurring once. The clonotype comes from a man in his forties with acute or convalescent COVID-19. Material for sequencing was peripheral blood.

CDR3 in amino acids: CASSSGYYPNQPQHF. The CDR3 nucleotides are TGTGCCAGCAGTTCGGGATACTACCCCAATCAGCCCCAGCATTTT. V and J are TRBV28 and TRBJ1-5; unclear D gene. V lost 4 bases to trimming and J lost 3 bases, with 13 bases between them. This CDR3 contains 15 residues. Germline CDR1 reads MDHEN; CDR2 reads SYDVKM.